These 21 T cell receptor beta chains were sequenced from one sample in a study of CD8 T cells in ankylosing spondylitis. TCRdb analysed the 5' RACE reads with MiXCR anew, one entry per CDR3 protein. This table has 200,000 to 300,000 distinct CDR3 sequences, 20% to 30% appearing once. Sample: blood, either unsorted or a sorted T cell fraction (not recorded which). All receptors derive from a male donor with ankylosing spondylitis or in good health (not recorded which).

V is TRBV12-3 or TRBV12-4 and J is TRBJ2-7; TRBD1 matches at 10 bases. Losses at the gene ends were 5 bases for V and 3 bases for J; bases not matched to a gene: 10. This CDR3 comprises 16 residues. The CDR3 region is CASSDPSGQGHYEQYF. Written as DNA, the CDR3 is TGTGCCAGCAGTGATCCCTCGGGACAGGGGCACTACGAGCAGTACTTC.

The chain carries TRBV27 and TRBJ2-5, with 8 positions matching TRBD2. Germline V gives CDR1 MNHEY, CDR2 SMNVEV (reference sequence). The CDR3 length is 15 residues. The J segment lost 5 bases and the V segment lost 3 bases, leaving 8 bases of the junction unmatched. The CDR3 DNA reads TGTGCCAGCAGTTTTGTAGCGGGACTTCCGGAGACCCAGTACTTC. Protein product: CASSFVAGLPETQYF.

This clonotype was picked up many times. The gene calls are TRBV6-5 and TRBJ2-3; D ambiguous. Germline V gives CDR1 MNHEY, CDR2 SVGAGI. This CDR3 contains 11 residues. With 6 bases removed from V and 2 bases from J, the gap between germline ends came to 3 bases. The CDR3: CASRLTDTQYF. The DNA for the CDR3 is TGTGCCAGCAGACTCACAGATACGCAGTATTTT.

This clonotype has only a few counts. The chain has TRBV7-2 and TRBJ1-2, with a tentative D call TRBD1 (5 bases). Germline V lookup: CDR1 SGHTA, CDR2 FQGNSA. The CDR3 is made up of 13 amino acids. The V gene lost 3 bases and the J gene lost 10 bases, with 15 bases spanning the gap. CDR3 amino acids: CASSLGPVSVYTF. The DNA for the CDR3 is TGTGCCAGCAGCTTGGGACCGGTTAGCGTCTACACCTTC.

This clonotype was detected ten times or more. This rearrangement joins TRBV20-1 to TRBJ2-7; D perhaps matches TRBD2 (5 bases). This CDR3 comprises 14 residues. V lost 2 bases and J lost 3, with 14 bases in between. Per germline, CDR1 DFQATT and CDR2 SNEGSKA (reference sequence). In DNA, the CDR3 is TGCAGTGCTAGATACCCCCGGGGTAACTACGAGCAGTACTTC. It is translated as CSARYPRGNYEQYF.

V is TRBV20-1 and J is TRBJ2-7, with 10 bases that match TRBD2. In germline, CDR1 is DFQATT, CDR2 SNEGSKA (reference sequence). This CDR3 has 13 residues. J lost 6 bases, V lost 3 bases, and 5 bases had no gene match. The CDR3 region has the DNA TGCAGTGCTAGTCTAGCGGGGGCCGGCGAGCAGTACTTC. Protein sequence: CSASLAGAGEQYF.

This clonotype came up many times. J is TRBJ1-5 and V is TRBV20-1, with D perhaps matching TRBD1 (5 bases). The germline V gene encodes CDR1 DFQATT and CDR2 SNEGSKA (reference sequence). This CDR3 spans 13 amino acids. V was shortened by 0 bases and J by 7 bases, with 10 bases between the two germline ends. This CDR3 is CSARDRGRQPQHF. The CDR3, as DNA: TGCAGTGCTAGAGATCGGGGCAGGCAGCCCCAGCATTTT.

In this sample, this clonotype turned up many times. The chain combines TRBV10-2 with TRBJ2-1, with 10 positions matching TRBD2. The length of the CDR3 is 16 residues. Germline CDR1 reads WSHSY; CDR2 reads SAAADI. V lost 2 bases and J lost 4; bases outside the gene matches: 5. The CDR3 nucleotides are TGCGCCAGCAGTGAGGAAAATAGCGGGGGGTACAATGAGCAGTTCTTC. Its translation is CASSEENSGGYNEQFF.

The rearrangement uses TRBV30 and TRBJ2-1; D not certain. Trimming took 5 bases from V and 6 from J, leaving 17 bases between them. The CDR3 consists of 14 residues. From germline, CDR1 is GTSNPN and CDR2 SVGIG (reference sequence). The CDR3 here is CAWSFRVGFNEQFF. The DNA for the CDR3 is TGTGCCTGGTCTTTCCGGGTAGGGTTCAATGAGCAGTTCTTC.

This clonotype has more than one count but fewer than ten. V usage is TRBV6-1 and J usage is TRBJ2-7, with 9 nucleotides matching TRBD2. This CDR3 spans 14 amino acids. V was pared by 6 bases and J by 0 bases, with 3 bases of the junction left unmatched. CDR1 and CDR2 (germline): MNHNS, SASEGT. CDR3 sequence reads: CASSERGASYEQYF. In DNA form, the CDR3 reads TGTGCCAGCAGCGAGCGGGGGGCCTCCTACGAGCAGTACTTC.

The chain recombines TRBV12-3 or TRBV12-4 with TRBJ2-5, with TRBD2 matching over 10 bases. There are 15 residues in the CDR3. J gave up 4 bases and V 1 base, and 3 bases lay outside the gene matches. CDR3: CASSLEAGGRETQYF. The CDR3 coding sequence is TGTGCCAGCAGTTTAGAAGCGGGGGGGCGAGAGACCCAGTACTTC.

This clonotype appeared many times. The V call is TRBV25-1, the J call TRBJ2-3, with 9 bases lining up with TRBD2. After removal of 6 bases from V and 5 bases from J, the junction contained 12 bases not matched to a gene. The germline V gene encodes CDR1 MGHDK and CDR2 SYGVNS. This CDR3 is built from 16 residues. The CDR3 region is CASSPPWRGGVDTQYF. The CDR3 coding sequence is TGTGCCAGCAGCCCACCTTGGCGGGGGGGGGTAGATACGCAGTATTTT.

This clonotype has only a few counts. This rearrangement joins TRBV6-8 to TRBJ2-7; the D gene is possibly TRBD1 (6 bases). V was trimmed by 6 bases and J by 0 bases, leaving 12 bases between them. CDR3 length: 14 amino acids. Germline V lookup: CDR1 MNHGY, CDR2 SAAAGT. The CDR3 reads CASRRGGPSYEQYF. The CDR3 region has the DNA TGTGCCAGCAGGAGAGGGGGTCCCTCCTACGAGCAGTACTTC.

The CDR3 DNA is TGCAGCGTTGAAAGGGGGGACAGGGGGCGCCGGGAGTACTTC. This sequence encodes CSVERGDRGRREYF. V and J are TRBV29-1 and TRBJ2-7, with TRBD1 matching over 12 bases. V was pared by 2 bases and J by 11 bases, with 10 bases of the junction left unmatched. The CDR3 extends over 14 amino acids. Germline CDR1 and CDR2: SQVTM and ANQGSEA.

This clonotype was seen a handful of times. The chain couples TRBV10-3 to TRBJ2-1; D remains unclear. Germline loops: CDR1 ENHRY, CDR2 SYGVKD. The length of the CDR3 is 12 residues. Deletions cut 1 base from V and 7 bases from J, with 5 bases between. CDR3: CAISELTNEQFF. CDR3 nucleotide sequence: TGTGCCATCAGTGAGTTGACAAATGAGCAGTTCTTC.

This clonotype was seen repeatedly, ten times or more. This chain uses TRBV6-5 with TRBJ1-1, with 7 nucleotides matching TRBD1. V shed 4 bases, J shed 5 bases, and the junction held 4 bases outside the gene matches. Per germline, CDR1 MNHEY and CDR2 SVGAGI. The CDR3 runs 13 residues. The CDR3 coding sequence is TGTGCCAGCAGTTCGACAGGGCCGACTGAAGCTTTCTTT. Translating it yields CASSSTGPTEAFF.

In this sample, this clonotype turned up many times. The rearrangement uses TRBV12-3 or TRBV12-4 and TRBJ2-1; tentatively, D is TRBD2 (5 bases). V dropped 3 bases and J dropped 5 bases, with 11 bases sitting between them. The CDR3 extends over 14 amino acids. CDR3: CASSLADFDNEQFF. The DNA of the CDR3 is TGTGCCAGCAGTTTGGCGGACTTCGACAATGAGCAGTTCTTC.

This clonotype has ten or more counts. This rearrangement joins TRBV5-1 to TRBJ2-7; D is unclear. The CDR3 contains 13 residues. The germline V gene encodes CDR1 SGHRS and CDR2 YFSETQ. V was clipped by 0 bases and J by 5 bases, with 9 bases between them. The CDR3 reads CASSLGGKDEQYF. The CDR3 nucleotides read TGCGCCAGCAGCTTGGGTGGTAAGGACGAGCAGTACTTC.

This rearrangement joins TRBV18 to TRBJ2-1; possible D gene TRBD1, 6 bases. Trimming removed 6 bases at V and 0 bases at J, with 15 bases between. CDR1 is KGHSH, CDR2 LQKENI, per germline. The CDR3 has 16 residues. The DNA for the CDR3 is TGTGCCAGCTCTCCCGAGGGACAAGGCTCCTACAATGAGCAGTTCTTC. Its translation is CASSPEGQGSYNEQFF.

In its sample, this clonotype was seen a few times. The rearrangement uses TRBV20-1 and TRBJ1-5, with D perhaps matching TRBD1 (6 bases). CDR3 length equals 15 residues. The germline V and J ends were trimmed by 2 bases and 4 bases, with 15 bases remaining between them. Germline V CDR1 and CDR2: DFQATT, SNEGSKA (reference sequence). Here the CDR3 reads CSARMAGEGNQPQHF. The DNA of the CDR3 is TGCAGTGCTAGAATGGCAGGGGAAGGAAATCAGCCCCAGCATTTT.

The chain has TRBV10-3 and TRBJ2-5; the D gene is possibly TRBD1 (6 bases). This CDR3 has 13 amino acids. V dropped 8 bases and J dropped 5 bases, with 15 bases sitting between them. Germline V gene lookup returns CDR1 ENHRY and CDR2 SYGVKD. CDR3 loop: CAIQGRTEETQYF. The DNA of the CDR3 is TGTGCCATCCAGGGGCGCACTGAGGAGACCCAGTACTTC.